Listed below are T cell receptor beta chains from one sample, sequenced in a study of PD-1 blockade in classical Hodgkin lymphoma. Using immunoSEQ multiplex PCR, the repertoire was profiled, and TCRdb retains in-frame clones only, with some absent. The profile shows about 29,000 clones, approximately 86% of them singletons. The sequences come from CD8+ T cells from blood, collected at baseline. The origin of the receptors is a human donor with classical Hodgkin lymphoma. Both conserved end residues are part of each CDR3. A D gene is named only where the DNA matches it firmly. Not all rows give a size; the values are once, few, many and, for expanded clones, a class.

v_call	cdr3_length	d_call	j_call	clone_size	cdr3_aa	cdr3_nt
TRBV5-6	15	.	TRBJ2-1	.	CASSLGRGVYNEQFF	TGTGCCAGCAGCTTGGGGCGGGGCGTATACAATGAGCAGTTCTTC
TRBV7-9	16	.	TRBJ2-6	.	CASSPPLVTGANVLTF	TGTGCCAGCAGCCCTCCCCTGGTAACTGGGGCCAACGTCCTGACTTTC
TRBV27	13	.	TRBJ1-2	.	CASSFAGAYGYTF	TGTGCCAGCAGTTTCGCAGGGGCCTATGGCTACACCTTC
TRBV15	15	TRBD2	TRBJ2-1	.	CATSRDRGLVNEQFF	TGTGCCACCAGCAGAGATCGGGGACTAGTCAATGAGCAGTTCTTC
TRBV7-9	13	.	TRBJ2-5	.	CASSFGLQETQYF	TGTGCCAGCAGCTTCGGACTCCAAGAGACCCAGTACTTC
TRBV5-1	16	TRBD1	TRBJ2-3	.	CASSTVGQGAADTQYF	TGCGCCAGCAGCACAGTGGGACAGGGGGCGGCAGATACGCAGTATTTT
TRBV7-6	16	TRBD1	TRBJ2-5	.	CASSLAVDRWKETQYF	TGTGCCAGCAGCTTAGCGGTGGACAGGTGGAAAGAGACCCAGTACTTC
TRBV27	15	.	TRBJ2-1	.	CASRSAGTSYNEQFF	TGTGCCAGCAGGTCAGCGGGCACGTCCTACAATGAGCAGTTCTTC
TRBV20-1	9	.	TRBJ1-1	.	CSATQRAFF	TGCAGTGCTACACAGAGAGCTTTCTTT
TRBV7-2	14	.	TRBJ2-2	.	CASSSQGIVGELFF	TGTGCCAGCAGCTCACAGGGTATTGTCGGGGAGCTGTTTTTT
TRBV28	16	TRBD2	TRBJ2-1	.	CASSARLAGLYNEQFF	TGTGCCAGCAGTGCCCGACTAGCCGGACTCTACAATGAGCAGTTCTTC
TRBV19	17	.	TRBJ2-7	once	CASSHNTLSRGPYEQYF	TGTGCCAGTAGTCATAATACCTTGAGCAGGGGACCCTACGAGCAGTACTTC
TRBV27	16	.	TRBJ2-7	.	CASSPTGSPSSYEQYF	TGTGCCAGCAGCCCTACAGGGAGCCCCTCCTCCTACGAGCAGTACTTC
TRBV18	16	.	TRBJ2-7	.	CASSPPYGDHSYEQYF	TGTGCCAGCTCACCACCGTATGGGGATCACTCCTACGAGCAGTACTTC
TRBV19	15	.	TRBJ1-2	.	CASTPFVGDNYGYTF	TGTGCCAGTACTCCCTTTGTAGGGGATAACTATGGCTACACCTTC
TRBV7-6	15	TRBD1	TRBJ2-7	.	CASSLDRDRIYEQYF	TGTGCCAGCAGCTTAGACCGGGACAGGATCTACGAGCAGTACTTC
TRBV9	12	.	TRBJ1-1	.	CASSVGGREAFF	TGTGCCAGCAGCGTAGGGGGCCGAGAAGCTTTCTTT
TRBV6-5	12	.	TRBJ1-5	.	CASSSPGSPQHF	TGTGCCAGCAGTTCACCCGGATCGCCCCAGCATTTT
TRBV7-7	13	.	TRBJ2-1	.	CASSLDGDNEQFF	TGTGCCAGCAGCTTGGACGGTGACAATGAGCAGTTCTTC
TRBV5-4	14	.	TRBJ2-1	once	CASSSERNYNEQFF	TGTGCCAGCAGCTCTGAGCGTAATTACAATGAGCAGTTCTTC
TRBV29-1	16	.	TRBJ2-1	.	CSVEGVEGSSYNEQFF	TGCAGCGTTGAAGGGGTAGAGGGAAGCTCCTACAATGAGCAGTTCTTC
TRBV12-2	16	.	TRBJ1-5	.	CASRFPSDRVRWPQHF	TGTGCAAGTCGCTTTCCCAGTGACAGGGTGAGGTGGCCCCAGCATTTT
TRBV6-1	15	.	TRBJ1-4	.	CASSEAWSPNEKLFF	TGTGCCAGCAGTGAAGCATGGAGTCCTAATGAAAAACTGTTTTTT
TRBV7-9	15	.	TRBJ1-4	.	CASRGGAPHTEKLFF	TGTGCCAGCAGAGGGGGGGCCCCCCACACAGAAAAACTGTTTTTT
TRBV27	16	.	TRBJ2-1	.	CASSPSSGDEYNEQFF	TGTGCCAGCAGTCCCTCCTCGGGAGATGAGTACAATGAGCAGTTCTTC
TRBV27	14	TRBD1	TRBJ2-3	.	CASSFRDRADTQYF	TGTGCCAGCAGTTTCCGGGACAGGGCAGATACGCAGTATTTT
TRBV19	15	.	TRBJ1-2	.	CASSWATTLSHGYTF	TGTGCCAGTAGTTGGGCGACAACCCTAAGCCACGGCTACACCTTC
TRBV6-5	14	.	TRBJ2-7	.	CASSYDGGAYEQYF	TGTGCCAGCAGTTACGACGGGGGAGCCTACGAGCAGTACTTC
TRBV5-1	14	.	TRBJ2-1	once	CASSLARRWNEQFF	TGCGCCAGCAGCTTGGCCAGGCGATGGAATGAGCAGTTCTTC
TRBV28	14	TRBD2	TRBJ2-7	.	CASSGLAGTYEQYF	TGTGCCAGCAGTGGACTAGCGGGAACCTACGAGCAGTACTTC
TRBV6-6	13	.	TRBJ2-7	.	CASSYGPSYEQYF	TGTGCCAGCAGTTACGGTCCCTCCTACGAGCAGTACTTC
TRBV7-8	14	.	TRBJ1-1	.	CASSSDRGITEAFF	TGTGCCAGCAGCTCGGACAGAGGTATCACTGAAGCTTTCTTT
TRBV7-9	18	.	TRBJ1-5	.	CASSEEGGGFDNRQPQHF	TGTGCCAGCAGCGAAGAGGGGGGGGGATTTGACAACCGTCAGCCCCAGCATTTT
TRBV5-8	15	.	TRBJ2-3	.	CASDPGGEFTDTQYF	TGTGCCAGCGATCCAGGGGGGGAGTTTACAGATACGCAGTATTTT
TRBV27	15	.	TRBJ2-6	.	CASSSPGSGANVLTF	TGTGCCAGCAGCTCCCCGGGCTCTGGGGCCAACGTCCTGACTTTC
TRBV7-9	11	.	TRBJ2-7	.	CASSSTYEQYF	TGTGCCAGCAGCTCAACCTACGAGCAGTACTTC
TRBV27	14	.	TRBJ2-1	.	CASSQGSSYNEQFF	TGTGCCAGCAGCCAGGGGAGCTCCTACAATGAGCAGTTCTTC
TRBV27	14	.	TRBJ1-1	.	CASSWTAMNTEAFF	TGTGCCAGCAGTTGGACGGCTATGAACACTGAAGCTTTCTTT